The subject of this entry is one TCR beta chain. This sample was taken from a study of CD8+ T cells in alopecia areata. Following extraction, RNA underwent reverse transcription to cDNA, which served as the sequencing template. Some clones are missing from TCRdb's copy, which holds only in-frame ones; the method was immunoSEQ multiplex PCR. In the table there are 150,000 to 200,000 clones, about 60% of which are singletons. Trimming took off 8 bases at V and 0 bases at J, with 11 bases between the two ends. Germline loops: CDR1 MNHNS, CDR2 SASEGT. The CDR3 sequence is 15 residues long. This TCR was sampled from a human donor in good health. The sequenced sample consisted of CD4+ T cells sorted from blood. The V call is TRBV6-1, the J call TRBJ2-6; D is perhaps TRBD2 (6 bases). The CDR3: CASSDGGSGANVLTF. The CDR3 bases are TGTGCCAGCTCCGACGGGGGCTCTGGGGCCAACGTCCTGACTTTC.